These 28 T cell receptor beta chains originate from one sample sequenced in a study of T cells in localized non-small cell lung cancer. Profiling relied on immunoSEQ multiplex PCR, and the TCRdb table lists in-frame clones only, not all of them. Found here are about 52,000 clones, about three quarters of them singletons; the top ten hold around 4.5%. Here the sequenced sample was PBMCs, taken before any cancer treatment. The origin of the receptors is a woman aged 40-75 years with stage II lung adenocarcinoma.

The chain employs TRBV7-3 and TRBJ2-2; 8 bases align to TRBD1. The length of the CDR3 is 14 residues. V shed 2 bases, J shed 4 bases, and the junction held 0 bases outside the gene matches. CDR1 SGHTA and CDR2 FQGTGA come from the germline V gene. For the CDR3, the DNA is TGTGCCAGCAGCTTAGACAGGGGCACCGGGGAGCTGTTTTTT. Translation gives CASSLDRGTGELFF. Full variable domain (rest looked up from reference TRBV7-3 and TRBJ2-2): GAGVSQTPSNKVTEKGKYVELRCDPISGHTALYWYRQSLGQGPEFLIYFQGTGAADDSGLPNDRFFAVRPEGSVSTLKIQRTERGDSAVYLCASSLDRGTGELFFGEGSRLTVL.

This chain links TRBV19 with TRBJ1-1; D uncertain. CDR3 length: 16 amino acids. With 2 bases removed from V and 4 bases from J, the gap between germline ends came to 17 bases. The germline CDR1 and CDR2 sequences are LNHDA and SQIVND (reference sequence). CDR3: CASSIRNSPTGTEAFF. The DNA of the CDR3 is TGTGCCAGTAGTATACGTAACTCCCCTACTGGCACTGAAGCTTTCTTT.

As concerns this clone: A much larger clone differs from this one at a single base, so this may be a read error. This CDR3 is also generated by other DNA sequences in the sample. The chain uses TRBV6-5 and TRBJ2-7; D perhaps matches TRBD1 (5 bases). The CDR3 is 11 residues long. Trimming cost V 5 bases and J 4 bases, with 6 bases left between them. Germline loops: CDR1 MNHEY, CDR2 SVGAGI. The CDR3 coding sequence is TGTGCCAGCAGTGCAGGGTACGAGCAGTACTTC. This encodes CASSAGYEQYF.

The gene calls are TRBV2 and TRBJ1-1; D might be TRBD1 (5 bases). Between the trimmed V and J ends, which lost 6 bases and 0 bases, there was a span of 11 bases. The length of the CDR3 is 14 residues. Germline V gene sequence: CDR1 SNHLY, CDR2 FYNNEI. In nucleotides, the CDR3 is TGTGCCAGCAGCTTGGACAAGTTGAACACTGAAGCTTTCTTT. It translates to CASSLDKLNTEAFF.

This clone appeared a single time. The chain couples TRBV9 to TRBJ2-3, with TRBD2 matching over 10 bases. This CDR3 has 16 residues. J was trimmed by 0 bases and V by 6 bases; bases with no gene match: 7. The germline V gene has CDR1 SGDLS and CDR2 YYNGEE. The chain's CDR3 is CASTQTSGESTDTQYF. CDR3 nucleotide sequence: TGTGCCAGCACCCAAACTAGCGGGGAAAGCACAGATACGCAGTATTTT.

The chain links TRBV15 to TRBJ1-5; 10 bases match TRBD1. The germline V gene encodes CDR1 LNHNV and CDR2 YYDKDF (reference sequence). V dropped 6 bases and J dropped 6; count of bases not matched to a gene: 5. The CDR3 is 14 residues long. The CDR3 is CATSWTGGGQPQHF. The CDR3 DNA is TGTGCCACCAGTTGGACAGGGGGGGGTCAGCCCCAGCATTTT.

The chain links TRBV2 to TRBJ1-6; possible D gene TRBD1, 5 bases. This CDR3 is 15 amino acids long. The germline gives CDR1 SNHLY, CDR2 FYNNEI. The V gene lost 8 bases and the J gene lost 5 bases, with 16 bases spanning the gap. The CDR3 DNA is TGTGCCAGCCTTAACCAGGGAACTAATAATTCACCCCTCCACTTT. This gives the protein CASLNQGTNNSPLHF.

This chain uses TRBV28 with TRBJ1-5; 7 nucleotides agree with TRBD1. Germline values: CDR1 MDHEN, CDR2 SYDVKM. The CDR3 totals 16 residues. Trimming took 5 bases from V and 0 from J; bases not matched to a gene: 7. As DNA, the CDR3 is TGTGCCAGCAGTCACGGGACAGTTGGTAGCAATCAGCCCCAGCATTTT. Its protein product is CASSHGTVGSNQPQHF. The full variable domain, its missing parts supplied by reference TRBV28 and TRBJ1-5, is DVKVTQSSRYLVKRTGEKVFLECVQDMDHENMFWYRQDPGLGLRLIYFSYDVKMKEKGDIPEGYSVSREKKERFSLILESASTNQTSMYLCASSHGTVGSNQPQHFGDGTRLSIL.

Only a few counts were recorded for this clone. This chain uses TRBV30 with TRBJ1-1; D gene ambiguous. The CDR3 consists of 15 residues. Germline V lookup: CDR1 GTSNPN, CDR2 SVGIG (reference sequence). V lost 0 bases and J 3 bases, leaving 14 bases between the germline ends. In DNA, the CDR3 is TGTGCCTGGAGTGTAAAAGGCAGAGAGGACACTGAAGCTTTCTTT. This codes for CAWSVKGREDTEAFF.

The V and J genes are TRBV6-5 and TRBJ2-7; TRBD1 might be the D (5 bases). CDR3 length: 12 amino acids. V was shortened by 6 bases and J by 9 bases, with 15 bases between the two germline ends. Germline CDR1 MNHEY, CDR2 SVGAGI. Written as DNA, the CDR3 is TGTGCCAGCAGCCAACAGGCTGGCGGGCAGTACTTC. Translated: CASSQQAGGQYF.

As for this clone: This sample includes further DNA sequences coding for the same CDR3. This chain uses TRBV5-1 with TRBJ1-2; the D gene is possibly TRBD1 (5 bases). The CDR3 sequence is 13 residues long. V lost 1 base and J lost 6, with 10 bases in between. Germline lookup yields CDR1 SGHRS and CDR2 YFSETQ. In DNA form, the CDR3 reads TGCGCCAGCAGCTTGACAGGAGGGGATGGCTACACCTTC. Its protein is CASSLTGGDGYTF. Together with reference TRBV5-1 and TRBJ1-2, the CDR3 gives the full variable domain: KAGVTQTPRYLIKTRGQQVTLSCSPISGHRSVSWYQQTPGQGLQFLFEYFSETQRNKGNFPGRFSGRQFSNSRSEMNVSTLELGDSALYLCASSLTGGDGYTFGSGTRLTVV.

This chain joins TRBV19 and TRBJ2-7, with D possibly being TRBD1 (6 bases). The germline V gene encodes CDR1 LNHDA and CDR2 SQIVND (reference sequence). Trimming removed 7 bases from V and 9 bases from J, with 13 bases in between. The CDR3 consists of 11 residues. DNA for the CDR3: TGTGCCAGTACCTTCGTAGGGGGGCAGTACTTC. Its protein product is CASTFVGGQYF.

The genes are TRBV19 and TRBJ1-1; 8 nucleotides align to TRBD1. The CDR3 has 18 residues. The trim removed 3 bases at V and 1 base at J, leaving 13 bases unmatched. Germline V gene lookup returns CDR1 LNHDA and CDR2 SQIVND (reference sequence). The CDR3: CASSIAGQGASPNTEAFF. CDR3 DNA: TGTGCCAGTAGTATTGCAGGGCAGGGGGCGTCTCCGAACACTGAAGCTTTCTTT. Looking up the rest from reference TRBV19 and TRBJ1-1 gives the full variable domain: DGGITQSPKYLFRKEGQNVTLSCEQNLNHDAMYWYRQDPGQGLRLIYYSQIVNDFQKGDIAEGYSVSREKKESFPLTVTSAQKNPTAFYLCASSIAGQGASPNTEAFFGQGTRLTVV.

This sequence joins TRBV7-9 and TRBJ1-1, with D possibly being TRBD1 (6 bases). CDR1 SEHNR and CDR2 FQNEAQ come from the germline V gene (reference sequence). The V and J ends lost 4 bases and 7 bases respectively, with 10 bases between them. This CDR3 is built from 12 residues. Here the CDR3 DNA reads TGTGCCAGCAGCTCCTCGGACAGTGAAGCTTTCTTT. It translates to CASSSSDSEAFF.

Remarks on this clone: The same CDR3 arises from other DNA sequences in this sample as well. The chain has TRBV18 and TRBJ1-5; no clear D. This CDR3 region has 12 residues. Germline CDR1 KGHSH, CDR2 LQKENI. Between the trimmed V and J ends, which lost 3 bases and 4 bases, there was a span of 4 bases. The CDR3 spells CASSPPNQPQHF. CDR3 sequence (DNA): TGTGCCAGCTCACCCCCGAATCAGCCCCAGCATTTT.

The chain has TRBV9 and TRBJ1-5; weak D call: TRBD1 (5 bases). V shed 4 bases and J shed 2 bases, with 10 bases lying between them. The CDR3 runs 14 residues. Germline-derived CDR1 and CDR2 are SGDLS and YYNGEE. The CDR3 coding sequence is TGTGCCAGCAGCAGCGGGACTGGCAATCAGCCCCAGCATTTT. Translation: CASSSGTGNQPQHF.

The CDR3 DNA is TGTGCCAGCAGCCCTTTCCGCGGTGAGCAGGGCTACAATGAGCAGTTCTTC. Protein: CASSPFRGEQGYNEQFF. The chain uses TRBV11-3 and TRBJ2-1, with a weak D call TRBD1 (5 bases). From germline, CDR1 is SGHNT and CDR2 YENEEA. This CDR3 is built from 17 residues. With 5 bases removed from V and 3 bases from J, the gap between germline ends came to 20 bases.

The chain has TRBV11-2 and TRBJ2-7, with D unclear. The CDR3 has 12 amino acids. Deletions cut 5 bases from V and 2 bases from J, with 7 bases between. The germline gives CDR1 SGHAT, CDR2 FQNNGV. As DNA, the CDR3 is TGTGCCAGCAGCCCCGGACCCTACGAGCAGTACTTC. Amino acid sequence: CASSPGPYEQYF.

The chain combines TRBV6-1 with TRBJ1-2, with D perhaps matching TRBD1 (5 bases). The germline CDR1 and CDR2 sequences are MNHNS and SASEGT. The CDR3 contains 14 residues. Trimming cost V 6 bases and J 7 bases, with 18 bases left between them. The CDR3 protein is CASRGLGEGSGYTF. The CDR3 coding sequence is TGTGCCAGCAGGGGGTTGGGGGAAGGGTCTGGCTACACCTTC.

CDR3 in amino acids: CASSSGHRGSGYTF. CDR3 DNA: TGTGCCAGCAGTTCCGGACATCGTGGATCTGGCTACACCTTC. The gene calls are TRBV27 and TRBJ1-2; D may be TRBD1 (5 bases). The V end was cut by 4 bases, the J end by 7 bases, with 16 bases between. The CDR3 runs to 14 residues. Germline V gives CDR1 MNHEY, CDR2 SMNVEV (reference sequence).

The chain combines TRBV6-6 with TRBJ1-2; D is perhaps TRBD1 (6 bases). V dropped 2 bases and J dropped 3 bases, with 13 bases sitting between them. CDR1 and CDR2 (germline): MNHNY, SVGAGI (reference sequence). This CDR3 is built from 15 residues. The CDR3 sequence is CASSYQDRAYYGYTF. CDR3 bases: TGTGCCAGCAGTTACCAGGACAGAGCATACTATGGCTACACCTTC.

This chain joins TRBV18 and TRBJ1-1; tentatively, D is TRBD1 (5 bases). The V end was cut by 5 bases, the J end by 0 bases, with 19 bases between. Germline CDR1 KGHSH, CDR2 LQKENI. This CDR3 region has 17 residues. The CDR3 DNA reads as TGTGCCAGCTCAACGAAAATCGGGACGGTAATGAACACTGAAGCTTTCTTT. Its protein product is CASSTKIGTVMNTEAFF.

This clone was seen only a few times. The CDR3 loop is CASSVGVGGVETQYF. The CDR3 DNA reads TGTGCCAGCAGCGTCGGGGTAGGGGGCGTAGAGACCCAGTACTTC. This sequence joins TRBV9 and TRBJ2-5; TRBD1 matches at 7 bases. J gave up 4 bases and V 2 bases, and 8 bases lay outside the gene matches. The CDR3 sequence is 15 residues long. The germline V gene has CDR1 SGDLS and CDR2 YYNGEE.

The chain combines TRBV5-1 with TRBJ1-1, with a weak D call TRBD1 (5 bases). CDR3 size: 17 residues. Germline V gene data show CDR1 as SGHRS and CDR2 as YFSETQ. Deletions cut 0 bases from V and 3 bases from J, with 18 bases between. The DNA for the CDR3 is TGCGCCAGCAGCTTGGAGGGGCATGGGTTGTCGGACACTGAAGCTTTCTTT. As protein: CASSLEGHGLSDTEAFF.

J is TRBJ2-7 and V is TRBV23-1; D may correspond to TRBD1 or TRBD2 (5 bases each). TRBV23-1 is treated as an ORF (open reading frame) with a function not yet certain. V lost 2 bases and J lost 0, with 14 bases in between. The CDR3 totals 16 residues. Written as DNA, the CDR3 is TGCGCCAGCAGTCAACCGTCGGGACCGTACTCCTACGAGCAGTACTTC. This translates into CASSQPSGPYSYEQYF.

The rearrangement uses TRBV5-4 and TRBJ2-7; 7 bases map to TRBD2. V shed 0 bases and J 0 bases; nucleotides not matched to a gene: 3. CDR3 length: 15 amino acids. Looked up from germline, CDR1 is SGHNT and CDR2 is YYREEE (reference sequence). The CDR3 DNA reads as TGTGCCAGCAGCTTGGGAGGGACTACCTCCTACGAGCAGTACTTC. Translating it yields CASSLGGTTSYEQYF. The full variable domain, completed using reference TRBV5-4 and TRBJ2-7, is ETGVTQSPTHLIKTRGQQVTLRCSSQSGHNTVSWYQQALGQGPQFIFQYYREEENGRGNFPPRFSGLQFPNYSSELNVNALELDDSALYLCASSLGGTTSYEQYFGPGTRLTVT.

The J gene is TRBJ2-1, the V gene TRBV7-6, with 11 bases identical to TRBD2. The CDR3 consists of 15 residues. Unmatched junction bases numbered 4, after V lost 1 base and J lost 8 bases. The germline V gene has CDR1 SGHVS and CDR2 FNYEAQ. In nucleotides, the CDR3 is TGTGCCAGCAGCTTAGATAGCGGGGGGGCCGATGAGCAGTTCTTC. It codes for CASSLDSGGADEQFF.

The chain couples TRBV27 to TRBJ2-3; 7 positions agree with TRBD1. CDR1 is MNHEY, CDR2 SMNVEV, per germline (reference sequence). V lost 4 bases, J lost 5 bases, and 9 bases stayed unmatched. The length of the CDR3 is 15 residues. The DNA of the CDR3 is TGTGCCAGCAGTTCTTGGTTGCCAGGGGGAGATACGCAGTATTTT. Protein sequence: CASSSWLPGGDTQYF.